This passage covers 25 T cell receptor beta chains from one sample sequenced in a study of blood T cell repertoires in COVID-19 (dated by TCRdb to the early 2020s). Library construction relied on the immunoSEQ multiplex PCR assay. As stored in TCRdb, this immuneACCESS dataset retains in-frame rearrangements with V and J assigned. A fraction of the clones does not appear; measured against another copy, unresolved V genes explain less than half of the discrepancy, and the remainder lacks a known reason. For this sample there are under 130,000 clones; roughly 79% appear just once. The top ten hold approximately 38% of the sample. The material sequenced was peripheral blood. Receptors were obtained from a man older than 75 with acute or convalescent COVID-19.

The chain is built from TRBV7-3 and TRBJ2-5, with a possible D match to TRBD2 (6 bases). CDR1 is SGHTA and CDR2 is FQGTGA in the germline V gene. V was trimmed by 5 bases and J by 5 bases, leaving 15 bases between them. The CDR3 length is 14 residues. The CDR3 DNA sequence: TGTGCCAGCAGCCTGGCGGGGCCCAGGGAGACCCAGTACTTC. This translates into CASSLAGPRETQYF.

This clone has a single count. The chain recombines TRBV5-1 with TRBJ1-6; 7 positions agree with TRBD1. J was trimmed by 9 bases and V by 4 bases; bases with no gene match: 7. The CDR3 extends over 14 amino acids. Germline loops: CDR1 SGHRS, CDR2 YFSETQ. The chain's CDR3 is CASSQGDLSSPLHF. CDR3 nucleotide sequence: TGCGCCAGCAGCCAGGGGGATCTTAGTTCACCCCTCCACTTT.

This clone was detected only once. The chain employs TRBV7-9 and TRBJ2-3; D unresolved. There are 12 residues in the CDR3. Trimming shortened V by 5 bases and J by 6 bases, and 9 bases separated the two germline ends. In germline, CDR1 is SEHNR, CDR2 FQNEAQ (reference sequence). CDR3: CASSPLSDTQYF. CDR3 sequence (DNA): TGTGCCAGCAGCCCCCTTTCGGATACGCAGTATTTT.

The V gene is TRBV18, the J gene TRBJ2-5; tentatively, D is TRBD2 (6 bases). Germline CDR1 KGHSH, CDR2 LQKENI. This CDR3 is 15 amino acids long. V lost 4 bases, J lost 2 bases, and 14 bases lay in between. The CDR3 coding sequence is TGTGCCAGCTCACTATTTGCGGGACCACAAGAGACCCAGTACTTC. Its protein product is CASSLFAGPQETQYF.

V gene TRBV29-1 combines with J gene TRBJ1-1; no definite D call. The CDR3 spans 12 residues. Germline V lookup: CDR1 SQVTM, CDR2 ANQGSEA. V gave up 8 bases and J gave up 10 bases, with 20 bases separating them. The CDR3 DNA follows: TGCAGCACCATGCGGGCAGCAAAAGGAGCTTTCTTT. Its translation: CSTMRAAKGAFF.

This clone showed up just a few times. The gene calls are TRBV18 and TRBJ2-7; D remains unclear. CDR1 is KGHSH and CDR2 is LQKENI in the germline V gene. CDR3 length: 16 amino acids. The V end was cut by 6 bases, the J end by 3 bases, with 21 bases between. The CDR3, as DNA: TGTGCCAGCTCTCCCAGACTCAGCCTTTCGAGCTACGAGCAGTACTTC. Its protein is CASSPRLSLSSYEQYF. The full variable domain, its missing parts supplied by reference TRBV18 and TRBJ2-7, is NAGVMQNPRHLVRRRGQEARLRCSPMKGHSHVYWYRQLPEEGLKFMVYLQKENIIDESGMPKERFSAEFPKEGPSILRIQQVVRGDSAAYFCASSPRLSLSSYEQYFGPGTRLTVT.

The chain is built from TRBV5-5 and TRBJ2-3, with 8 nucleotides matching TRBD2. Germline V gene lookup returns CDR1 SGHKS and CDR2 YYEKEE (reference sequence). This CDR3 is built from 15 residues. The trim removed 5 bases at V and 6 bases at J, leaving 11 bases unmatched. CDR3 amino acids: CASSRTGTRSDTQYF. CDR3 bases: TGTGCCAGCAGTCGGACCGGGACTAGGTCGGATACGCAGTATTTT.

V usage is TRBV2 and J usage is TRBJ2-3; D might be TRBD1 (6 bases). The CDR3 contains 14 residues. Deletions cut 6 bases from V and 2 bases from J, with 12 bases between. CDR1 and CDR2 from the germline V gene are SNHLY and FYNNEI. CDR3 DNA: TGTGCCAGCAGAATGGGACAAAACACAGATACGCAGTATTTT. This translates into CASRMGQNTDTQYF.

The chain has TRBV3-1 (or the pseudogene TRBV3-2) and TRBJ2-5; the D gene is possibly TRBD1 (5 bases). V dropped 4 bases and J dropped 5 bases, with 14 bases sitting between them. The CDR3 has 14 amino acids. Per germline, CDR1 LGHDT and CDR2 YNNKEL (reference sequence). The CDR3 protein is CASSPSFRAETQYF. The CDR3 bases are TGTGCCAGCAGCCCATCGTTCAGGGCTGAGACCCAGTACTTC.

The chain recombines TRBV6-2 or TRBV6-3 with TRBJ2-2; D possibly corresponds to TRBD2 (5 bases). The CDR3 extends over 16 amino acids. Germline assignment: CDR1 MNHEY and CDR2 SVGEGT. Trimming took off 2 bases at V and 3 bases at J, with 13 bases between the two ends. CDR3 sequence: CASSYAPLADTGELFF. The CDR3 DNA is TGTGCCAGCAGTTACGCCCCCCTAGCCGACACCGGGGAGCTGTTTTTT.

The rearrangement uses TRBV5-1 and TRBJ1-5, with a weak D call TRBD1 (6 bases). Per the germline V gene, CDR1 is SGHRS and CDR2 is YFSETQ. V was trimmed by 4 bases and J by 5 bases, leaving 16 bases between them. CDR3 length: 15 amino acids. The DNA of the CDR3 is TGCGCCAGCAGCCCGGGACATTCGGGCGATCAGCCCCAGCATTTT. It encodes CASSPGHSGDQPQHF.

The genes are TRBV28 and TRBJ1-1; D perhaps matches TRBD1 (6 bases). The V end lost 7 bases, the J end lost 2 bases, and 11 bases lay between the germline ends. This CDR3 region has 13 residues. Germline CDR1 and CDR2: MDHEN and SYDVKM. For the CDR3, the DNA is TGTGCCAGCAAGGGGACACCTAACACTGAAGCTTTCTTT. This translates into CASKGTPNTEAFF.

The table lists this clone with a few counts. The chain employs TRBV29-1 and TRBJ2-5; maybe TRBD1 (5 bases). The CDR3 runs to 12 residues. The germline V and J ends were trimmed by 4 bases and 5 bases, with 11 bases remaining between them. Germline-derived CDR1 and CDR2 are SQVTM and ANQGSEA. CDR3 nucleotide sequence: TGCAGCGTTGCCGAAGGGGCTGAGACCCAGTACTTC. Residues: CSVAEGAETQYF.

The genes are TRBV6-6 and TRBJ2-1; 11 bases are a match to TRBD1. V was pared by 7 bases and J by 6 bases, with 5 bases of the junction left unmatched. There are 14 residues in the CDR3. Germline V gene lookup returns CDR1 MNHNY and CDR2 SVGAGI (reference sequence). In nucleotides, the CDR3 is TGTGCCAGCAAACCGGGACAGGGGGTCAATGAGCAGTTCTTC. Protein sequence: CASKPGQGVNEQFF.

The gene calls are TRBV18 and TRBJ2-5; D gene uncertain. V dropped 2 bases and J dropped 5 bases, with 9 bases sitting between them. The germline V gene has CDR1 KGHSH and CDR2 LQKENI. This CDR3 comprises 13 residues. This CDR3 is CASSPGLEETQYF. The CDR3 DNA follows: TGTGCCAGCTCACCAGGGTTGGAGGAGACCCAGTACTTC. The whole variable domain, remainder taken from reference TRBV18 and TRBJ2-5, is NAGVMQNPRHLVRRRGQEARLRCSPMKGHSHVYWYRQLPEEGLKFMVYLQKENIIDESGMPKERFSAEFPKEGPSILRIQQVVRGDSAAYFCASSPGLEETQYFGPGTRLLVL.

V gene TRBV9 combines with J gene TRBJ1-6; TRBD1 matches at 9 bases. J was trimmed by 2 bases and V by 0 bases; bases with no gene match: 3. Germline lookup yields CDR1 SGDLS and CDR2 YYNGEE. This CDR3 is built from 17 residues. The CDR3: CASSVDGTGTYNSPLHF. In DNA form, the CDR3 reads TGTGCCAGCAGCGTAGACGGGACAGGGACCTATAATTCACCCCTCCACTTT.

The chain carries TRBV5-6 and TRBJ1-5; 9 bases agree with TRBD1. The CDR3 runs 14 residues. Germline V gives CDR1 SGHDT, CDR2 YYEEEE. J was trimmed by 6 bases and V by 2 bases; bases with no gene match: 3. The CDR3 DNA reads TGTGCCAGCAGCTTCGGGACAGGGTCTCAGCCCCAGCATTTT. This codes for CASSFGTGSQPQHF.

Here the CDR3 DNA reads TGTGCCAGTAGTCACCAGGACAGGGATAATTCACCCCTCCACTTT. Protein product: CASSHQDRDNSPLHF. The gene calls are TRBV19 and TRBJ1-6; 8 bases match TRBD1. Losses at the gene ends were 5 bases for V and 5 bases for J; bases not matched to a gene: 5. Per the germline V gene, CDR1 is LNHDA and CDR2 is SQIVND (reference sequence). This CDR3 comprises 15 residues.

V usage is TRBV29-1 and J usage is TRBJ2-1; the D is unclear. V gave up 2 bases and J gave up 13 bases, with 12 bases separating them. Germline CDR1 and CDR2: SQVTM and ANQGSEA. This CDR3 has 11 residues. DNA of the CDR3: TGCAGCGTTGAAAGTATGGCCGTACAGTTCTTC. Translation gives CSVESMAVQFF.

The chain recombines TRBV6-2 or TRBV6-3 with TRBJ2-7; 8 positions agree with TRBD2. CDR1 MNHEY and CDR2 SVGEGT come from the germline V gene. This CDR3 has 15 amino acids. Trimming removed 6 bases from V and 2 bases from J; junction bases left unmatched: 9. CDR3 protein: CASSESGGRTYEQYF. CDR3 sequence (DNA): TGTGCCAGCAGCGAATCGGGAGGGAGGACCTACGAGCAGTACTTC.

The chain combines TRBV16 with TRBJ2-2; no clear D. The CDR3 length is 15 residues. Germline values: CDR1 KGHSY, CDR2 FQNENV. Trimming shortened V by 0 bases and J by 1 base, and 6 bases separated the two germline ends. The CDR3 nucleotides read TGTGCCAGCAGCCAATCCAGAGGGAACACCGGGGAGCTGTTTTTT. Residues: CASSQSRGNTGELFF.

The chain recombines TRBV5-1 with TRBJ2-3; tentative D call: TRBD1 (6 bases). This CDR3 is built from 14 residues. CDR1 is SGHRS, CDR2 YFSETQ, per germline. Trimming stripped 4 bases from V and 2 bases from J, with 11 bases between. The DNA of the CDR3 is TGCGCCAGCAGCATTGGACAGCCCACAGATACGCAGTATTTT. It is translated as CASSIGQPTDTQYF.

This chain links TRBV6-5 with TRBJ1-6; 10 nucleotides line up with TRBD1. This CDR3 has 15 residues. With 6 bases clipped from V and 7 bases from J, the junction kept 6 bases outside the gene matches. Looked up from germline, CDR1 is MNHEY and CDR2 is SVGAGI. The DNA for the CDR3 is TGTGCCAGCAGCCAGGGGGACAGGGGAAATTCACCCCTCCACTTT. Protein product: CASSQGDRGNSPLHF.

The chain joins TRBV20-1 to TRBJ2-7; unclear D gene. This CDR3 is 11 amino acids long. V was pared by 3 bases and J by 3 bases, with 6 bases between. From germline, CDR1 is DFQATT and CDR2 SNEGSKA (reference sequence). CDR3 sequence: CSASILYEQYF. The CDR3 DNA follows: TGCAGTGCTAGTATCCTCTACGAGCAGTACTTC.

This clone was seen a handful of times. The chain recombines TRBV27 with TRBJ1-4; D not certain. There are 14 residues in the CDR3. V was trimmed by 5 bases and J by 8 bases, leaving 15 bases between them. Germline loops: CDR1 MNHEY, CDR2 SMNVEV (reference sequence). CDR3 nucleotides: TGTGCCAGCAGTACTCCGTCAGGAGGCGAAAAACTGTTTTTT. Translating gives CASSTPSGGEKLFF.